These T cell receptor beta chains were read from a single sample in a study of T cell responses to AZD1222 COVID-19 vaccine. Clones were read by immunoSEQ multiplex PCR, and TCRdb kept only the in-frame ones, dropping some. The sample lists 65,000 to 90,000 clones; less than 90% were seen once. The sample was peripheral blood, taken on day 0 of AZD1222 vaccination. The source is an adult in good health. The CDR3 runs from the conserved cysteine through the conserved F or W. Each record gives: clone size, V gene, J gene, D gene, CDR3 protein, CDR3 DNA. A D gene is named only where the DNA matches it firmly. Part of the rows lack a size; the others show once, few, many or a class for expanded clones.

size: NA; V: TRBV10-3; J: TRBJ1-5; D: NA; CDR3: CASSAGTTTIEPQHF; DNA: TGTGCCAGCTCTGCTGGGACTACCACTATTGAGCCCCAGCATTTT
size: NA; V: TRBV5-1; J: TRBJ1-1; D: NA; CDR3: CASSSFGLENTEAFF; DNA: TGCGCCAGCAGCTCGTTCGGGTTGGAGAACACTGAAGCTTTCTTT
size: NA; V: TRBV25-1; J: TRBJ1-1; D: NA; CDR3: CASSEGRLVTEAFF; DNA: TGTGCCAGCAGTGAAGGACGGTTGGTCACTGAAGCTTTCTTT
size: few; V: TRBV18; J: TRBJ2-2; D: TRBD1; CDR3: CASSGQHTGELFF; DNA: TGTGCCAGCTCGGGACAGCACACCGGGGAGCTGTTTTTT
size: NA; V: TRBV6-1; J: TRBJ2-1; D: TRBD2; CDR3: CASSDRSREKNNEQFF; DNA: TGTGCCAGCAGTGATCGTTCGCGGGAGAAAAACAATGAGCAGTTCTTC
size: NA; V: TRBV7-8; J: TRBJ1-2; D: TRBD1; CDR3: CASSPPQGVAYGYTF; DNA: TGTGCCAGCAGCCCTCCCCAGGGGGTCGCCTATGGCTACACCTTC
size: NA; V: TRBV15; J: TRBJ2-6; D: NA; CDR3: CATSRDGGHSSGANVLTF; DNA: TGTGCCACCAGCAGAGATGGGGGGCACTCCTCTGGGGCCAACGTCCTGACTTTC
size: NA; V: TRBV29-1; J: TRBJ1-1; D: TRBD1; CDR3: CSVVRGHTEAFF; DNA: TGCAGCGTTGTCAGGGGGCACACTGAAGCTTTCTTT
size: NA; V: TRBV28; J: TRBJ2-3; D: NA; CDR3: CASSPQGTDTQYF; DNA: TGTGCCAGCAGCCCACAGGGCACAGATACGCAGTATTTT
size: NA; V: TRBV27; J: TRBJ2-7; D: NA; CDR3: CASSQWGSGSYEQYF; DNA: TGTGCCAGCAGTCAATGGGGGTCCGGCTCCTACGAGCAGTACTTC
size: NA; V: TRBV30; J: TRBJ1-3; D: NA; CDR3: CAWSPYLDTQRSGNTIYF; DNA: TGTGCCTGGAGTCCATACCTGGACACACAGCGCTCTGGAAACACCATATATTTT
size: NA; V: TRBV5-6; J: TRBJ1-1; D: TRBD1; CDR3: CASSQPQGIGTEAFF; DNA: TGTGCCAGCAGCCAACCACAGGGGATTGGCACTGAAGCTTTCTTT
size: NA; V: TRBV10-3; J: TRBJ1-1; D: TRBD1; CDR3: CAISEVTGTFF; DNA: TGTGCCATCAGTGAGGTGACAGGGACTTTCTTT
size: NA; V: TRBV3-1/TRBV3-2; J: TRBJ1-2; D: NA; CDR3: CASSHGGPGYTF; DNA: TGTGCCAGCAGCCACGGTGGACCTGGCTACACCTTC
size: NA; V: TRBV28; J: TRBJ1-3; D: NA; CDR3: CASSSIVMDNTIYF; DNA: TGTGCCAGCAGTTCAATCGTTATGGATAACACCATATATTTT
size: NA; V: TRBV19; J: TRBJ1-2; D: NA; CDR3: CASSIGTVYGYTF; DNA: TGTGCCAGTAGTATAGGGACAGTCTATGGCTACACCTTC
size: NA; V: TRBV28; J: TRBJ2-5; D: TRBD1; CDR3: CASREQGAQETQYF; DNA: TGTGCCAGCAGGGAGCAGGGGGCTCAAGAGACCCAGTACTTC
size: NA; V: TRBV12-3/TRBV12-4; J: TRBJ1-3; D: NA; CDR3: CASSYGGNTIYF; DNA: TGTGCCAGCAGTTACGGTGGAAACACCATATATTTT
size: NA; V: TRBV7-3; J: TRBJ2-1; D: TRBD2; CDR3: CASSPTSGSYNEQFF; DNA: TGTGCCAGCAGCCCCACTAGCGGCTCCTACAATGAGCAGTTCTTC
size: NA; V: TRBV4-2; J: TRBJ2-7; D: NA; CDR3: CASSQGFRSEQYF; DNA: TGTGCCAGCAGCCAAGGTTTTAGGAGCGAGCAGTACTTC
size: once; V: TRBV4-1; J: TRBJ2-3; D: NA; CDR3: CASSQVPPPFRTDTQYF; DNA: TGCGCCAGCAGCCAAGTTCCCCCTCCGTTTCGCACAGATACGCAGTATTTT
size: NA; V: TRBV15; J: TRBJ2-4; D: NA; CDR3: CATSRDLATNIQYF; DNA: TGTGCCACCAGCAGAGATCTGGCAACGAACATTCAGTACTTC
size: NA; V: TRBV5-6; J: TRBJ1-6; D: NA; CDR3: CASSLGGQNNSPLHF; DNA: TGTGCCAGCAGCTTGGGAGGACAGAATAATTCACCCCTCCACTTT
size: NA; V: TRBV28; J: TRBJ1-1; D: NA; CDR3: CASLENTEAFF; DNA: TGTGCCAGTCTAGAGAACACTGAAGCTTTCTTT
size: NA; V: TRBV11-1; J: TRBJ2-1; D: NA; CDR3: CASSFGVRQFF; DNA: TGTGCCAGCAGCTTCGGGGTCCGGCAGTTCTTC
size: NA; V: TRBV16; J: TRBJ1-5; D: TRBD1; CDR3: CASSEGTGNQPQHF; DNA: TGTGCCAGCAGCGAGGGGACAGGCAATCAGCCCCAGCATTTT
size: once; V: TRBV28; J: TRBJ1-5; D: TRBD1; CDR3: CASSSTGPNQPQHF; DNA: TGTGCCAGCAGTTCGACAGGGCCTAATCAGCCCCAGCATTTT
size: NA; V: TRBV7-6; J: TRBJ1-3; D: NA; CDR3: CASSGLQGNTIYF; DNA: TGTGCCAGCAGTGGGCTCCAGGGAAACACCATATATTTT
size: NA; V: TRBV28; J: TRBJ1-5; D: NA; CDR3: CASRLAIGSNQPQHF; DNA: TGTGCCAGCAGGCTAGCCATTGGTAGCAATCAGCCCCAGCATTTT
size: NA; V: TRBV28; J: TRBJ1-2; D: NA; CDR3: CASSWDYGYTF; DNA: TGTGCCAGCAGTTGGGACTATGGCTACACCTTC
size: NA; V: TRBV6-2/TRBV6-3; J: TRBJ1-5; D: TRBD1; CDR3: CASSYFTGGGQPQHF; DNA: TGTGCCAGCAGTTACTTTACAGGGGGCGGTCAGCCCCAGCATTTT
size: NA; V: TRBV19; J: TRBJ1-1; D: NA; CDR3: CASRTTTNTEAFF; DNA: TGTGCCAGTAGGACCACTACGAACACTGAAGCTTTCTTT
size: NA; V: TRBV7-9; J: TRBJ1-1; D: NA; CDR3: CASSPNRATEAFF; DNA: TGTGCCAGCAGCCCAAACAGGGCCACTGAAGCTTTCTTT
size: NA; V: TRBV6-5; J: TRBJ1-2; D: TRBD1; CDR3: CASSRQGAYGYTF; DNA: TGTGCCAGCAGCCGACAGGGGGCCTATGGCTACACCTTC
size: NA; V: TRBV6-1; J: TRBJ2-7; D: NA; CDR3: CASSESRAFEQYF; DNA: TGTGCCAGCAGTGAATCCAGGGCCTTCGAGCAGTACTTC
size: NA; V: TRBV7-2; J: TRBJ2-3; D: NA; CDR3: CASSFTSTAIISTDTQYF; DNA: TGTGCCAGCAGCTTTACCTCGACTGCCATAATTAGCACAGATACGCAGTATTTT
size: NA; V: TRBV4-1; J: TRBJ2-7; D: NA; CDR3: CASSRGEIGEQYF; DNA: TGCGCCAGCAGTAGAGGGGAGATTGGCGAGCAGTACTTC